This TCR beta chain was identified during a study of T cell changes during pregnancy in multiple sclerosis. Only in-frame clones appear in the TCRdb table, and some are missing; sequencing was by immunoSEQ multiplex PCR. Here the sample spans tens of thousands of clones, 85% to 95% being singletons. From germline, CDR1 is MGHRA and CDR2 YSYEKL. After removal of 0 bases from V and 0 bases from J, the junction contained 5 bases not matched to a gene. The CDR3 spans 17 residues. This chain connects TRBV4-1 to TRBJ1-2, with 9 bases aligning to TRBD1. Sequences were derived from peripheral blood, sampled in the second trimester of pregnancy. This sequence was found in a female donor in good health, enrolled as a control in a pregnancy study. CDR3 amino acids: CASSQDLGQGSNYGYTF. Written as DNA, the CDR3 is TGCGCCAGCAGCCAAGATCTGGGACAGGGTTCTAACTATGGCTACACCTTC.